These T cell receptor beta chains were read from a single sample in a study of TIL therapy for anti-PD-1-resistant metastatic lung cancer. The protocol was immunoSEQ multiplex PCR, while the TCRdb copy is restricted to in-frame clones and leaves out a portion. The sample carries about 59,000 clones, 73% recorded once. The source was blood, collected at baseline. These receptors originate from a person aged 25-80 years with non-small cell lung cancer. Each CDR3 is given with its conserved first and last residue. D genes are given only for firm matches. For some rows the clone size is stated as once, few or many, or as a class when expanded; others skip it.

DNA: TGTGCCAGCAGCCCCTCACTAGCGGGGGGTACAGATACGCAGTATTTT
CDR3: CASSPSLAGGTDTQYF
J: TRBJ2-3
size: -
V: TRBV4-2
D: TRBD2

DNA: TGCAGCGTTGAGGGACTAGCGGGTGGGTACAATGAGCAGTTCTTC
CDR3: CSVEGLAGGYNEQFF
J: TRBJ2-1
size: -
V: TRBV29-1
D: TRBD2

DNA: TGTGCCAGCAGCTCAGGACAGGGGAACTATGGCTACACCTTC
CDR3: CASSSGQGNYGYTF
J: TRBJ1-2
size: once
V: TRBV7-6
D: TRBD1

DNA: TGTGCCAGCAGCTTAGTTGAGGGGGTTGGCTATGGCTACACCTTC
CDR3: CASSLVEGVGYGYTF
J: TRBJ1-2
size: few
V: TRBV7-9
D: -

DNA: TGTGCCAGCAGCGTAGAGCGGAGCTCCTACAATGAGCAGTTCTTC
CDR3: CASSVERSSYNEQFF
J: TRBJ2-1
size: -
V: TRBV9
D: -

DNA: TGTGCCAGCAGCACACGGACTAGCGGGAGTTACAATGAGCAGTTCTTC
CDR3: CASSTRTSGSYNEQFF
J: TRBJ2-1
size: -
V: TRBV7-9
D: TRBD2

DNA: TGTGCCAGCAGTGAAATCGGGACAGGGACCTACGAGCAGTACTTC
CDR3: CASSEIGTGTYEQYF
J: TRBJ2-7
size: -
V: TRBV6-1
D: TRBD1

DNA: TGTGCCAGCAGTTACAGGGTGGAAAACACTGAAGCTTTCTTT
CDR3: CASSYRVENTEAFF
J: TRBJ1-1
size: -
V: TRBV27
D: -

DNA: TGTGCCAGCAGTTTAGGACTAGAGACAGATACGCAGTATTTT
CDR3: CASSLGLETDTQYF
J: TRBJ2-3
size: -
V: TRBV28
D: TRBD2

DNA: TGTGCCAGCAGCGTAGTAGGAGACACCATATATTTT
CDR3: CASSVVGDTIYF
J: TRBJ1-3
size: -
V: TRBV9
D: -

DNA: TGCGCCAGCACCCCTACCCCGGACAGGGGGACTGAAGCTTTCTTT
CDR3: CASTPTPDRGTEAFF
J: TRBJ1-1
size: -
V: TRBV5-1
D: TRBD1